These 6 T cell receptor beta chains were all obtained from the same sample, sequenced in a study of T cells after yellow fever vaccination. MiXCR, applied by TCRdb to the 5' RACE reads, yields one record per CDR3 protein. This sample carries 610,000 or so distinct CDR3 sequences, roughly an eighth of them seen once, and the ten largest clones take about 15%. The sequencing here drew on PBMCs, taken on the day of the yellow fever booster vaccination. The receptors derive from a man aged 25 to 40 who received the YFV17D yellow fever vaccine.

This clonotype came up many times. The chain combines TRBV5-1 with TRBJ2-1; 11 bases are a match to TRBD1. The CDR3 has 15 amino acids. Germline V gene sequence: CDR1 SGHRS, CDR2 YFSETQ. V shed 4 bases, J shed 8 bases, and the junction held 8 bases outside the gene matches. The CDR3 nucleotides are TGCGCCAGCAGCACCTGGGACAGGGGGATTGATGAGCAGTTCTTC. It encodes CASSTWDRGIDEQFF.

This clonotype was seen more than once but under ten times. The chain uses TRBV30 and TRBJ2-2; D gene ambiguous. Per the germline V gene, CDR1 is GTSNPN and CDR2 is SVGIG (reference sequence). Trimming shortened V by 5 bases and J by 2 bases, and 12 bases separated the two germline ends. The CDR3 consists of 14 residues. The DNA of the CDR3 is TGTGCCTGGGTGGGTGCGGTAAACACCGGGGAGCTGTTTTTT. Translated: CAWVGAVNTGELFF.

This clonotype has more than one count but fewer than ten. The V and J genes are TRBV5-1 and TRBJ2-1, with D perhaps TRBD2 (6 bases). The CDR3 has 14 amino acids. CDR1 is SGHRS, CDR2 YFSETQ, per germline. Deletions cut 0 bases from V and 9 bases from J, with 13 bases between. This CDR3 reads CASSLGWGGSEQFF. The DNA for the CDR3 is TGCGCCAGCAGCTTGGGCTGGGGAGGCAGTGAGCAGTTCTTC.

V gene TRBV7-9 combines with J gene TRBJ2-7; the match to TRBD2 covers 16 bases. Trimming removed 5 bases from V and 0 bases from J; junction bases left unmatched: 4. CDR3 length: 17 amino acids. Per the germline V gene, CDR1 is SEHNR and CDR2 is FQNEAQ (reference sequence). CDR3 in amino acids: CASSAGTSGRASYEQYF. As DNA, the CDR3 is TGTGCCAGCAGCGCTGGGACTAGCGGGAGGGCCTCCTACGAGCAGTACTTC.

This clonotype was detected a few times. The rearrangement joins TRBV9 to TRBJ2-1; D possibly corresponds to TRBD2 (5 bases). CDR1 is SGDLS and CDR2 is YYNGEE in the germline V gene. The CDR3 runs to 14 residues. V lost 0 bases and J lost 5, with 9 bases in between. In DNA, the CDR3 is TGTGCCAGCAGCGTAGCGGGAAGGGACAATGAGCAGTTCTTC. Residues: CASSVAGRDNEQFF.

The chain has TRBV4-3 and TRBJ2-2; no reliable D call. The CDR3 consists of 13 residues. CDR1 LGHNA and CDR2 YSLEER come from the germline V gene. Trimming took 8 bases from V and 8 from J, leaving 15 bases between them. The CDR3 nucleotides are TGCGCCAGCGGTTGGGCGCCAGGTGGGGAGCTGTTTTTT. Protein: CASGWAPGGELFF.